These 32 T cell receptor beta chains originate from one sample sequenced in a study of T-cell reconstitution after alpha-beta-depleted transplantation in children (dated by TCRdb to 2016 to 2018). The protocol used for the library was PCR. This sample was sequenced with an Illumina HiSeq 2500. TCR libraries were prepared with molecular barcoding, using unique molecular identifiers to normalize TCRbeta repertoire quantification. The public sequencing data were trimmed at Q25 with fastp and processed into clonotypes with MiXCR by TCRdb, which kept only in-frame beta chains. Each CDR3 protein gets just one entry, which takes the most common genes and DNA from the rows behind it. The sample includes about 200,000 distinct CDR3 sequences, with about 14% observed a single time. In total, the top ten clones hold about 13% of the sample. The source material was PBMCs from the stem cell graft donor, sampled from the stem cell graft. Receptors originate from a human donor who donated a stem cell graft to a child with acute lymphoblastic leukemia.

This clonotype was found many times. The chain employs TRBV6-6 and TRBJ2-1; D is possibly TRBD1 or TRBD2 (5 bases each). V dropped 7 bases and J dropped 6 bases, with 13 bases sitting between them. The CDR3 is 13 amino acids. Germline V gene sequence: CDR1 MNHNY, CDR2 SVGAGI (reference sequence). The CDR3 spells CASKTTGPNEQFF. The CDR3 nucleotides are TGTGCCAGCAAAACAACGGGGCCCAATGAGCAGTTCTTC.

This clonotype was seen at least ten times. The CDR3: CASSVGGGNTEAFF. The CDR3 DNA follows: TGTGCCAGCAGTGTGGGGGGCGGGAACACTGAAGCTTTCTTT. The chain uses TRBV27 and TRBJ1-1, with D possibly TRBD1 on 6 matching bases. CDR3 size: 14 residues. In germline, CDR1 is MNHEY, CDR2 SMNVEV (reference sequence). Trimming left V 5 bases short and J 1 base short, with 11 bases between.

Ten or more counts support this clonotype. The rearrangement uses TRBV5-1 and TRBJ1-2; no firm D call. Germline loops: CDR1 SGHRS, CDR2 YFSETQ. The V end lost 1 base, the J end lost 4 bases, and 17 bases lay between the germline ends. The length of the CDR3 is 16 residues. The CDR3 here is CASSLSVSRTTYGYTF. In DNA form, the CDR3 reads TGCGCCAGCAGCTTGTCCGTCAGCCGAACTACCTATGGCTACACCTTC.

This clonotype was seen at least ten times. The chain couples TRBV7-6 to TRBJ2-1; TRBD2 agrees at 7 bases. The CDR3 contains 13 residues. V shed 5 bases and J 9 bases; nucleotides not matched to a gene: 7. CDR1 SGHVS and CDR2 FNYEAQ come from the germline V gene. The CDR3 region is CASSPSREGEQFF. The CDR3 DNA is TGTGCCAGCAGCCCCAGCAGGGAGGGTGAGCAGTTCTTC.

The V and J genes are TRBV7-6 and TRBJ2-1; 9 bases fit TRBD2. With V trimmed by 4 bases and J by 2 bases, 12 bases remained unmatched. The germline gives CDR1 SGHVS, CDR2 FNYEAQ. The CDR3 runs 18 residues. The CDR3 bases are TGTGCCAGCAGCTCATATGGGCGGGGGGGTGGCGCCTACAATGAGCAGTTCTTC. Protein product: CASSSYGRGGGAYNEQFF.

The sample holds many counts of this clonotype. The DNA for the CDR3 is TGTGCCAGCAACGGGAGGGACAATGAGCAGTTCTTC. This encodes CASNGRDNEQFF. V gene TRBV27 combines with J gene TRBJ2-1; 8 positions agree with TRBD2. This CDR3 comprises 12 residues. V was pared by 7 bases and J by 5 bases, with 1 base of the junction left unmatched. The germline CDR1 and CDR2 sequences are MNHEY and SMNVEV (reference sequence).

This clonotype was found many times. This chain connects TRBV12-3 or TRBV12-4 to TRBJ2-7, with D hard to call. The CDR3 spans 12 residues. Trimming pared 9 bases from V and 5 bases from J, leaving 14 bases between. The CDR3 loop reads CASSTLRHEQYF. CDR3 bases: TGTGCCAGTTCCACACTTAGACACGAGCAGTACTTC.

This clonotype has only a few counts. The chain uses TRBV7-2 and TRBJ2-6, with a weak D call TRBD2 (6 bases). The CDR3 totals 14 residues. The germline V and J ends were trimmed by 3 bases and 4 bases, with 7 bases remaining between them. From germline, CDR1 is SGHTA and CDR2 FQGNSA. CDR3 amino acids: CASSFRGGANVLTF. In DNA form, the CDR3 reads TGTGCCAGCAGCTTTCGGGGGGGGGCCAACGTCCTGACTTTC.

This clonotype was detected many times. The rearrangement uses TRBV3-1 and TRBJ1-2, with D maybe TRBD1 (5 bases). From germline, CDR1 is LGHDT and CDR2 YNNKEL (reference sequence). V dropped 3 bases and J dropped 6 bases, with 14 bases sitting between them. The CDR3 runs 14 residues. CDR3 DNA: TGTGCCAGCAGCCAGCGGGGGACGAAAAATGGCTACACCTTC. Its translation is CASSQRGTKNGYTF.

This clonotype was detected ten times or more. The rearrangement joins TRBV12-3 or TRBV12-4 to TRBJ2-2; TRBD2 agrees at 11 bases. The CDR3 runs 17 residues. V trimming: 7 bases; J trimming: 5 bases; junction bases outside the gene matches: 12. The CDR3 spells CASTPGLAALITGELFF. CDR3 DNA: TGTGCCAGCACTCCGGGACTAGCGGCGTTAATAACCGGGGAGCTGTTTTTT.

This clonotype was recorded at least ten times. J is TRBJ2-2 and V is TRBV29-1; D is ambiguous. CDR3 length: 12 residues. Germline values: CDR1 SQVTM, CDR2 ANQGSEA. Deletions cut 2 bases from V and 8 bases from J, with 9 bases between. In DNA form, the CDR3 reads TGCAGCGTTGAAACCTTATCGGGGGAGCTGTTTTTT. Translation gives CSVETLSGELFF.

This clonotype was seen at least ten times. The gene calls are TRBV5-1 and TRBJ2-5, with 12 bases matching TRBD2. Germline CDR1 and CDR2: SGHRS and YFSETQ. V shed 0 bases and J 3 bases; nucleotides not matched to a gene: 6. The length of the CDR3 is 17 residues. CDR3: CASSLADGLAGKETQYF. The CDR3, as DNA: TGCGCCAGCAGCTTGGCCGACGGACTAGCGGGAAAAGAGACCCAGTACTTC.

The table lists this clonotype with many counts. The rearrangement joins TRBV29-1 to TRBJ2-1; 10 nucleotides align to TRBD1. CDR3 size: 15 residues. CDR1 and CDR2 (germline): SQVTM, ANQGSEA. Trimming cost V 5 bases and J 4 bases; bases outside gene matches: 8. The CDR3: CSVIRGDRGYNEQFF. The CDR3 DNA reads as TGCAGCGTTATACGGGGGGACAGGGGTTACAATGAGCAGTTCTTC.

At least ten counts were recorded for this clonotype. This chain joins TRBV20-1 and TRBJ2-2; TRBD1 aligns across 7 bases. The germline CDR1 and CDR2 sequences are DFQATT and SNEGSKA (reference sequence). The length of the CDR3 is 18 residues. V gave up 2 bases and J gave up 0 bases; unmatched junction bases: 12. As DNA, the CDR3 is TGCAGTGCTAGACGCTTGACCGGCGGACAGGCGAACACCGGGGAGCTGTTTTTT. Residues: CSARRLTGGQANTGELFF.

The chain links TRBV5-5 to TRBJ2-1; TRBD2 agrees at 7 bases. CDR1 and CDR2 from the germline V gene are SGHKS and YYEKEE (reference sequence). V lost 3 bases to trimming and J lost 2 bases; unmatched junction nucleotides: 8. This CDR3 region has 16 residues. CDR3 region: CASSSLTSVPYNEQFF. The CDR3 DNA reads as TGTGCCAGCAGCTCTCTAACTAGCGTACCCTACAATGAGCAGTTCTTC.

This clonotype was seen ten or more times. V usage is TRBV6-2 or TRBV6-3 and J usage is TRBJ2-1; 9 bases agree with TRBD1. Per germline, CDR1 MNHEY and CDR2 SVGEGT. With V trimmed by 6 bases and J by 7 bases, 13 bases remained unmatched. The CDR3 sequence is 16 residues long. The CDR3 sequence: CASRKIGTGSLNEQFF. CDR3 in DNA: TGTGCCAGCAGAAAAATCGGGACAGGGTCGTTGAATGAGCAGTTCTTC.

This clonotype was recorded at least ten times. The rearrangement joins TRBV24-1 to TRBJ1-5, with TRBD1 matching 7 bases. Germline loops: CDR1 KGHDR, CDR2 SFDVKD. V shed 4 bases and J 4 bases; nucleotides not matched to a gene: 6. This CDR3 comprises 15 residues. CDR3 nucleotide sequence: TGTGCCACCAGTGACCCTAGACAGGGTAATCAGCCCCAGCATTTT. It codes for CATSDPRQGNQPQHF.

This clonotype showed up many times. This rearrangement joins TRBV2 to TRBJ1-6, with D unresolved. Germline V lookup: CDR1 SNHLY, CDR2 FYNNEI. The CDR3 runs 13 residues. Trimming took off 3 bases at V and 7 bases at J, with 7 bases between the two ends. The CDR3 protein is CASSEDRNSPLHF. CDR3 DNA sequence: TGTGCCAGCAGTGAGGACCGCAATTCACCCCTCCACTTT.

This clonotype was detected many times. The chain joins TRBV9 to TRBJ2-3; 10 bases agree with TRBD2. The V gene's germline CDR1 is SGDLS and CDR2 YYNGEE. There are 15 residues in the CDR3. Trimming cost V 2 bases and J 2 bases; bases outside gene matches: 2. The CDR3 is CASSVGLAVTDTQYF. The CDR3 nucleotides read TGTGCCAGCAGCGTCGGACTAGCGGTCACAGATACGCAGTATTTT.

This clonotype was detected many times. The chain links TRBV4-1 to TRBJ2-1; D is possibly TRBD2 (5 bases). Germline V CDR1 and CDR2: MGHRA, YSYEKL. The CDR3 contains 17 residues. V lost 1 base and J lost 1, with 14 bases in between. The CDR3 coding sequence is TGCGCCAGCAGCCAAGGAGGACTCTACATATCCTACAATGAGCAGTTCTTC. Its translation is CASSQGGLYISYNEQFF.

The chain is built from TRBV20-1 and TRBJ2-1; D gene ambiguous. Germline V lookup: CDR1 DFQATT, CDR2 SNEGSKA (reference sequence). The CDR3 has 15 residues. V lost 5 bases, J lost 1 base, and 15 bases lay in between. The CDR3 nucleotides are TGCAGTGCTTCTCACCACCAAGCTTCCTACAATGAGCAGTTCTTC. It is translated as CSASHHQASYNEQFF.

The CDR3 bases are TGCGCCAGCAGCCGGACTAGCGGGAGGAGCGGGGAGCTGTTTTTT. It specifies CASSRTSGRSGELFF. V and J are TRBV5-1 and TRBJ2-2; 14 positions match TRBD2. The junction had 3 bases not matched to a gene; V was cut back by 4 bases and J by 7 bases. The CDR3 extends over 15 amino acids. CDR1 is SGHRS, CDR2 YFSETQ, per germline.

This clonotype was seen repeatedly, ten times or more. The chain uses TRBV12-3 or TRBV12-4 and TRBJ1-5; TRBD1 agrees at 8 bases. With V trimmed by 3 bases and J by 6 bases, 7 bases remained unmatched. CDR3 size: 15 residues. The CDR3 protein is CASSFQGAEGQPQHF. The CDR3 nucleotides are TGTGCCAGCAGTTTTCAGGGGGCGGAGGGTCAGCCCCAGCATTTT.

This clonotype has at least ten counts. The gene calls are TRBV4-2 and TRBJ2-1; TRBD2 agrees at 10 bases. The CDR3 loop spans 16 amino acids. With V trimmed by 0 bases and J by 6 bases, 5 bases remained unmatched. CDR1 and CDR2 (germline): LGHNA, YNFKEQ. CDR3 sequence (DNA): TGTGCCAGCAGCCAAGATCTACTAGCGGGGACCAATGAGCAGTTCTTC. Translating gives CASSQDLLAGTNEQFF.

This clonotype showed up many times. The chain employs TRBV5-5 and TRBJ2-3; D is possibly TRBD2 (5 bases). The germline gives CDR1 SGHKS, CDR2 YYEKEE (reference sequence). The germline V and J ends were trimmed by 4 bases and 0 bases, with 12 bases remaining between them. The CDR3 runs to 15 residues. The CDR3 spells CASSGEWESTDTQYF. DNA of the CDR3: TGTGCCAGCAGCGGGGAGTGGGAGAGCACAGATACGCAGTATTTT.

This clonotype was picked up many times. The chain combines TRBV25-1 with TRBJ2-7, with D unresolved. Trimming removed 2 bases from V and 6 bases from J, with 14 bases in between. Germline V CDR1 and CDR2: MGHDK, SYGVNS. The CDR3 has 14 residues. The CDR3 loop reads CASSEVEVWSEQYF. The CDR3 nucleotides read TGTGCCAGCAGTGAAGTTGAGGTTTGGTCCGAGCAGTACTTC.

This clonotype was observed at least ten times. V gene TRBV7-9 combines with J gene TRBJ2-7; no clear D gene. Germline CDR1 reads SEHNR; CDR2 reads FQNEAQ (reference sequence). The CDR3 is 14 amino acids. V lost 6 bases and J lost 0, with 12 bases in between. The CDR3 coding sequence is TGTGCCAGCAGTCAGACGGAAAACTCCTACGAGCAGTACTTC. Its translation is CASSQTENSYEQYF.

This clonotype was recorded at least ten times. The chain uses TRBV11-1 and TRBJ2-3, with D perhaps matching TRBD1 (6 bases). This CDR3 spans 15 amino acids. The germline V and J ends were trimmed by 3 bases and 4 bases, with 14 bases remaining between them. Germline V lookup: CDR1 SGHAT, CDR2 FQDESV (reference sequence). The CDR3 coding sequence is TGTGCCAGCAGCTTTAACAGGGTCGGAGCAGATACGCAGTATTTT. Translation gives CASSFNRVGADTQYF.

This clonotype has at least ten counts. V gene TRBV29-1 combines with J gene TRBJ2-7, with TRBD1 matching over 7 bases. With V trimmed by 6 bases and J by 5 bases, 13 bases remained unmatched. CDR3 length: 14 residues. Per the germline V gene, CDR1 is SQVTM and CDR2 is ANQGSEA. The CDR3 DNA reads as TGCAGCGTCCTAGGGACAGTAAATCTCCACGAGCAGTACTTC. This gives the protein CSVLGTVNLHEQYF.

In its sample, this clonotype was seen many times. The rearrangement joins TRBV10-2 to TRBJ2-7; a possible D gene is TRBD2 (6 bases). Germline CDR1 WSHSY, CDR2 SAAADI. The V end was cut by 0 bases, the J end by 4 bases, with 13 bases between. The CDR3 loop spans 15 amino acids. The CDR3 protein is CASSESRGRLYEQYF. CDR3 nucleotides: TGCGCCAGCAGTGAGTCGAGAGGGAGGCTGTACGAGCAGTACTTC.

This clonotype was seen at least ten times. The chain links TRBV30 to TRBJ2-1, with 8 bases aligning to TRBD1. V was clipped by 0 bases and J by 1 base; unmatched bases: 2. The CDR3 sequence is 15 residues long. Per the germline V gene, CDR1 is GTSNPN and CDR2 is SVGIG (reference sequence). The CDR3 sequence is CAWSVRDRSYNEQFF. CDR3 sequence (DNA): TGTGCCTGGAGTGTACGGGACAGGTCCTACAATGAGCAGTTCTTC.

This clonotype was observed many times. J is TRBJ2-7 and V is TRBV7-8; unclear D gene. V was trimmed by 5 bases and J by 6 bases, leaving 26 bases between them. Germline lookup yields CDR1 SGHVS and CDR2 FQNEAQ. This CDR3 has 17 residues. For the CDR3, the DNA is TGTGCCAGCAGCCCCTCTTGGGCAGCGACCTCAGTTGGCGAGCAGTACTTC. This codes for CASSPSWAATSVGEQYF.